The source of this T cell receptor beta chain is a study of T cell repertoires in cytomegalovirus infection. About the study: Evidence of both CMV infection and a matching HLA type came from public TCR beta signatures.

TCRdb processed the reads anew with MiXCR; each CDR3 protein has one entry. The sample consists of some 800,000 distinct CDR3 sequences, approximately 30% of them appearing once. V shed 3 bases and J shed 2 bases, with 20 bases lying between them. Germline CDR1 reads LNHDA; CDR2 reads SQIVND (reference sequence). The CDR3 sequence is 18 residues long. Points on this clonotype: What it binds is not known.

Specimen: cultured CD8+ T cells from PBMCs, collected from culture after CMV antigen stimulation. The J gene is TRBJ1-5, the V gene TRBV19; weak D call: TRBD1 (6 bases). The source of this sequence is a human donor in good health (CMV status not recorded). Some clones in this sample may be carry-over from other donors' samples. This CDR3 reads CASSIGTGSLGRNQPQHF. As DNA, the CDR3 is TGTGCCAGTAGTATCGGAACAGGGTCCCTCGGTCGCAATCAGCCCCAGCATTTT.